Listed here are 11 T cell receptor beta chains from one sample, sequenced in a study of control samples from healthy donors and cancer patients. Produced via immunoSEQ multiplex PCR; TCRdb's table is partial and in-frame only. The sample records about 160,000 clones, around 94% being singletons. Sequenced: PBMCs. These receptors originate from a man in his sixties with colorectal cancer.

This chain links TRBV7-9 with TRBJ2-2; D is possibly TRBD2 (5 bases). Between the trimmed V and J ends, which lost 2 bases and 4 bases, there was a span of 8 bases. Germline values: CDR1 SEHNR, CDR2 FQNEAQ (reference sequence). This CDR3 is 14 amino acids long. CDR3 bases: TGTGCCAGCAGCTTATATGGAGGCACCGGGGAGCTGTTTTTT. Amino acid sequence: CASSLYGGTGELFF.

The chain employs TRBV21-1 and TRBJ2-7; the DNA was not compared with TRBD2, the D call given in the table. TRBV21-1 is recorded as a pseudogene. The CDR3 length is 15 residues. The CDR3 here is CASSKRGARTYEQYF. The CDR3 nucleotides are TGTGCCAGCAGCAAACGAGGAGCTCGAACCTACGAGCAGTACTTC.

This clone was seen just once. This chain uses TRBV2 with TRBJ1-2; a possible D gene is TRBD1 (5 bases). The V gene's germline CDR1 is SNHLY and CDR2 FYNNEI. V lost 2 bases, J lost 8 bases, and 15 bases lay in between. The CDR3 consists of 14 residues. CDR3 nucleotides: TGTGCCAGCAGTGAATCCCCTTGGGGCCGGGGCTACACCTTC. Protein product: CASSESPWGRGYTF.

On this clone itself: The same CDR3 is also encoded by other DNA sequences in this sample. V gene TRBV5-1 combines with J gene TRBJ1-5; TRBD1 matches at 7 bases. Germline V gives CDR1 SGHRS, CDR2 YFSETQ. The CDR3 is made up of 15 amino acids. The ends lost 0 bases at V and 1 base at J; junction bases unmatched: 1. The CDR3 spells CASSLAGGSNQPQHF. The CDR3 DNA follows: TGCGCCAGCAGCTTGGCAGGGGGGAGCAATCAGCCCCAGCATTTT.

V is TRBV5-1 and J is TRBJ2-4, with 15 positions matching TRBD2. This CDR3 has 19 amino acids. V lost 4 bases, J lost 1 base, and 9 bases stayed unmatched. Per the germline V gene, CDR1 is SGHRS and CDR2 is YFSETQ. CDR3 protein: CASSPGTSGGPYAKNIQYF. DNA for the CDR3: TGCGCCAGCAGCCCGGGGACTAGCGGGGGGCCTTACGCCAAAAACATTCAGTACTTC.

V gene TRBV6-5 combines with J gene TRBJ1-1, with 9 bases fitting TRBD1. CDR3 length equals 14 residues. Trimming removed 5 bases from V and 5 bases from J; junction bases left unmatched: 6. Germline CDR1 and CDR2: MNHEY and SVGAGI. The DNA of the CDR3 is TGTGCCAGCAGTCCCGGGACAGGGCGTACTGAAGCTTTCTTT. It encodes CASSPGTGRTEAFF.

V is TRBV7-2 and J is TRBJ1-2; D remains ambiguous. This CDR3 contains 14 residues. CDR1 and CDR2 (germline): SGHTA, FQGNSA. V shed 1 base and J shed 1 base, with 7 bases lying between them. The CDR3 is CASSLVEGNYGYTF. The DNA for the CDR3 is TGTGCCAGCAGCTTAGTCGAGGGTAACTATGGCTACACCTTC.

The chain employs TRBV30 and TRBJ2-5; D not resolved. The CDR3 is 12 amino acids. Per the germline V gene, CDR1 is GTSNPN and CDR2 is SVGIG (reference sequence). V gave up 1 base and J gave up 1 base, with 4 bases separating them. The CDR3 DNA reads as TGTGCCTGGAGTGAGCTCCAAGAGACCCAGTACTTC. This codes for CAWSELQETQYF. The variable domain in full, with the rest retrieved from reference TRBV30 and TRBJ2-5, is SQTIHQWPATLVQPVGSPLSLECTVEGTSNPNLYWYRQAAGRGLQLLFYSVGIGQISSEVPQNLSASRPQDRQFILSSKKLLLSDSGFYLCAWSELQETQYFGPGTRLLVL.

V gene TRBV4-1 combines with J gene TRBJ1-1, with D tentatively TRBD1 (5 bases). From germline, CDR1 is MGHRA and CDR2 YSYEKL. CDR3 size: 15 residues. The V and J ends lost 1 base and 3 bases respectively, with 12 bases between them. The DNA for the CDR3 is TGCGCCAGCAGCCAAGTAGCAGTGGGGGACACTGAAGCTTTCTTT. Translating it yields CASSQVAVGDTEAFF.

The chain joins TRBV10-3 to TRBJ1-6; perhaps TRBD1 as D (6 bases). Trimming removed 7 bases from V and 3 bases from J, with 13 bases in between. CDR3 length: 15 residues. The germline V gene encodes CDR1 ENHRY and CDR2 SYGVKD. CDR3 nucleotide sequence: TGTGCCATCAATCGTCCGGACAGCTATAATTCACCCCTCCACTTT. Protein product: CAINRPDSYNSPLHF.

This sequence joins TRBV19 and TRBJ1-6; perhaps TRBD1 as D (5 bases). Looked up from germline, CDR1 is LNHDA and CDR2 is SQIVND (reference sequence). This CDR3 is built from 14 residues. V lost 1 base and J lost 9, with 10 bases in between. Here the CDR3 DNA reads TGTGCCAGTAGTATAGGGGCTGACAGTTCACCCCTCCACTTT. Translating gives CASSIGADSSPLHF.